The 18 T cell receptor beta chains below all came from one sample that was sequenced in a study of cytomegalovirus exposure and HLA in healthy donors. Primers: 60 Vbeta forward and 13 Jbeta reverse. Sequencing used immunoSEQ multiplex PCR; TCRdb keeps in-frame clones, though not all of them. The profile shows roughly 180,000 clones, about four fifths of them singletons. Sequenced sample: PBMCs. The source of these receptors is a man under 40 in good health and CMV-seronegative.

The chain couples TRBV11-2 to TRBJ2-2; possibly TRBD1 for D (7 bases). The ends were cut back, 1 base at V and 6 bases at J, with 18 bases in the middle. Germline V lookup: CDR1 SGHAT, CDR2 FQNNGV. The CDR3 extends over 17 amino acids. The CDR3 DNA is TGTGCCAGCAGCTTAGGATGGGACAGAGGGGGGCCCGGGGAGCTGTTTTTT. Amino acids: CASSLGWDRGGPGELFF.

This clone was observed a handful of times. The chain links TRBV18 to TRBJ1-1; D not resolved. The germline gives CDR1 KGHSH, CDR2 LQKENI. The CDR3 covers 17 residues. V lost 2 bases to trimming and J lost 6 bases, with 22 bases between them. CDR3 coding DNA: TGTGCCAGCTCACCAGGAATGTTATCCAATCGGGGTTCTGAAGCTTTCTTT. Amino acid sequence: CASSPGMLSNRGSEAFF. The whole variable domain, filled in from reference TRBV18 and TRBJ1-1, reads NAGVMQNPRHLVRRRGQEARLRCSPMKGHSHVYWYRQLPEEGLKFMVYLQKENIIDESGMPKERFSAEFPKEGPSILRIQQVVRGDSAAYFCASSPGMLSNRGSEAFFGQGTRLTVV.

CDR3 sequence reads: CASSPSGPGGTQYF. The DNA for the CDR3 is TGTGCCAGCAGTCCGTCCGGACCGGGGGGGACCCAGTACTTC. V is TRBV28 and J is TRBJ2-5; 7 bases fit TRBD2. The CDR3 is made up of 14 amino acids. Germline V lookup: CDR1 MDHEN, CDR2 SYDVKM. V lost 5 bases to trimming and J lost 7 bases; unmatched junction nucleotides: 10.

The sample holds one count of this clone. The rearrangement uses TRBV5-7 and TRBJ2-7; a weak D match, TRBD1 (7 bases). TRBV5-7 carries the ORF label, with uncertain function. Trimming stripped 5 bases from V and 4 bases from J, with 31 bases between. CDR3 size: 19 residues. The CDR3 nucleotides read TGTGCCAGCAGGCCCCCGACAGGGAAGCGGGTCTCACCCCTATACGAGCAGTACTTC. Protein sequence: CASRPPTGKRVSPLYEQYF.

The V gene is TRBV18, the J gene TRBJ1-1; TRBD1 matches 10 bases. CDR3 length equals 16 residues. Per the germline V gene, CDR1 is KGHSH and CDR2 is LQKENI. V lost 5 bases to trimming and J lost 1 base; unmatched junction nucleotides: 7. This CDR3 is CASSRQGAGSNTEAFF. In nucleotides, the CDR3 is TGTGCCAGCTCAAGACAGGGGGCTGGTTCGAACACTGAAGCTTTCTTT.

This clone was counted a single time. The chain uses TRBV18 and TRBJ2-5, with unresolved D. Trimming stripped 4 bases from V and 2 bases from J, with 14 bases between. The CDR3 is 15 amino acids. The germline V gene encodes CDR1 KGHSH and CDR2 LQKENI. Here the CDR3 reads CASSLSRVQQETQYF. DNA of the CDR3: TGTGCCAGCTCACTAAGCCGGGTCCAACAAGAGACCCAGTACTTC.

The chain links TRBV6-1 to TRBJ1-1; D not certain. The V end lost 4 bases, the J end lost 4 bases, and 7 bases lay between the germline ends. This CDR3 contains 12 residues. From germline, CDR1 is MNHNS and CDR2 SASEGT. The CDR3 nucleotides are TGTGCCAGCAGTGCTCCCGGCACTGAAGCTTTCTTT. Protein: CASSAPGTEAFF.

This CDR3 is CASSIPGLAGFTGELFF. In DNA, the CDR3 is TGTGCCAGCAGCATTCCCGGACTAGCGGGATTCACCGGGGAGCTGTTTTTT. The chain combines TRBV13 with TRBJ2-2, with 12 bases fitting TRBD2. The CDR3 extends over 17 amino acids. Unmatched junction bases numbered 8, after V lost 5 bases and J lost 4 bases. Germline CDR1 reads PRHDT; CDR2 reads FYEKMQ (reference sequence).

This chain connects TRBV5-1 to TRBJ2-5, with 10 bases lining up with TRBD2. There are 16 residues in the CDR3. Trimming at V came to 2 bases and at J to 0 bases, leaving 4 bases not matched to a gene. CDR1 and CDR2 (germline): SGHRS, YFSETQ. Written as DNA, the CDR3 is TGCGCCAGCAGCTTAGGACTAGCGGTGAACCAAGAGACCCAGTACTTC. Its translation is CASSLGLAVNQETQYF.

V usage is TRBV20-1 and J usage is TRBJ2-7, with TRBD1 matching 10 bases. The CDR3 runs to 11 residues. The J segment lost 6 bases and the V segment lost 6 bases, leaving 2 bases of the junction unmatched. Germline CDR1 DFQATT, CDR2 SNEGSKA (reference sequence). The chain's CDR3 is CSARQGAEQYF. CDR3 sequence (DNA): TGCAGTGCCAGACAGGGGGCCGAGCAGTACTTC.

To note about this clone: Additional DNA sequences in this sample encode the identical CDR3. The genes are TRBV5-1 and TRBJ2-7, with a weak D call TRBD2 (6 bases). Trimming took off 3 bases at V and 2 bases at J, with 15 bases between the two ends. The V gene's germline CDR1 is SGHRS and CDR2 YFSETQ. The CDR3 spans 15 residues. This CDR3 reads CASSSRAGGTYEQYF. The CDR3 region has the DNA TGCGCCAGCAGCTCGCGTGCTGGAGGGACCTACGAGCAGTACTTC.

The CDR3 DNA sequence: TGTGCCAGCAGCTTGCTCTTCCCTCGAGACAGACTCACAGATACGCAGTATTTT. Translating it yields CASSLLFPRDRLTDTQYF. This chain uses TRBV5-6 with TRBJ2-3; weak D call: TRBD1 (5 bases). In germline, CDR1 is SGHDT, CDR2 YYEEEE. V was trimmed by 1 base and J by 2 bases, leaving 20 bases between them. The CDR3 has 18 amino acids.

The chain carries TRBV5-1 and TRBJ2-3; 14 positions agree with TRBD2. From germline, CDR1 is SGHRS and CDR2 YFSETQ. V lost 4 bases and J lost 3; bases outside the gene matches: 7. This CDR3 comprises 17 residues. The CDR3 reads CASSKGLAGVSTDTQYF. CDR3 sequence (DNA): TGCGCCAGCAGCAAGGGACTAGCGGGGGTATCGACAGATACGCAGTATTTT. Variable domain in full (rest from reference TRBV5-1 and TRBJ2-3): KAGVTQTPRYLIKTRGQQVTLSCSPISGHRSVSWYQQTPGQGLQFLFEYFSETQRNKGNFPGRFSGRQFSNSRSEMNVSTLELGDSALYLCASSKGLAGVSTDTQYFGPGTRLTVL.

This clone was found a few times. CDR3 residues: CASSGQGYGYTF. In DNA form, the CDR3 reads TGTGCCAGCAGTGGTCAGGGCTATGGCTACACCTTC. This chain connects TRBV6-1 to TRBJ1-2, with a possible D match to TRBD1 (5 bases). Per the germline V gene, CDR1 is MNHNS and CDR2 is SASEGT. V dropped 4 bases and J dropped 4 bases, with 7 bases sitting between them. The CDR3 has 12 residues.

The CDR3 coding sequence is TGTGCCAGCAGCGTAGCTGGGACAGGGACTGAAGCTTTCTTT. Residues: CASSVAGTGTEAFF. The V gene is TRBV9, the J gene TRBJ1-1, with 9 bases identical to TRBD1. V trimming: 0 bases; J trimming: 5 bases; junction bases outside the gene matches: 2. The CDR3 extends over 14 amino acids. Looked up from germline, CDR1 is SGDLS and CDR2 is YYNGEE.

This clone was recorded only once. Other DNA variants within this sample encode the same CDR3. The chain joins TRBV5-1 to TRBJ2-3; 8 nucleotides line up with TRBD2. CDR1 and CDR2 from the germline V gene are SGHRS and YFSETQ. The V gene end was trimmed by 4 bases and the J gene end by 1 base; junction bases not matched to a gene: 5. The CDR3 sequence is 15 residues long. In DNA form, the CDR3 reads TGCGCCAGCAGCCGGGGGGGGGCTGGCACAGATACGCAGTATTTT. Encoded protein: CASSRGGAGTDTQYF.

The V gene is TRBV5-1, the J gene TRBJ2-1, with 8 bases that match TRBD2. The CDR3 consists of 15 residues. V lost 8 bases and J lost 7; bases outside the gene matches: 14. Germline V gene data show CDR1 as SGHRS and CDR2 as YFSETQ. The CDR3 bases are TGCGCCAGTTCGGACGTACTAGCGGCCGAGAATGAGCAGTTCTTC. Amino acid sequence: CASSDVLAAENEQFF.

The CDR3: CASMGRGGVNTEAFF. CDR3 DNA sequence: TGTGCCAGTATGGGGAGGGGCGGTGTGAACACTGAAGCTTTCTTT. This chain connects TRBV19 to TRBJ1-1; perhaps TRBD1 as D (5 bases). CDR1 is LNHDA and CDR2 is SQIVND in the germline V gene (reference sequence). The ends were cut back, 7 bases at V and 0 bases at J, with 15 bases in the middle. The length of the CDR3 is 15 residues.